One sample yielded the 6 T cell receptor beta chains listed below, sequenced in a study of shared clonotypes between healthy human individuals. TCRdb's copy holds only in-frame clones and misses some; the assay was immunoSEQ multiplex PCR. Of about a million clones listed, approximately 77% are singletons. Sequencing used memory CD4+ T cells from PBMCs. Documented subset: CD45RA-negative fraction. Every receptor here comes from a man between 18 and 29 years old in good health. Some clones in this sample may be carry-over from other donors' samples.

This clone appeared once. The chain carries TRBV5-1 and TRBJ2-1; 7 bases align to TRBD2. This CDR3 spans 19 amino acids. With 1 base clipped from V and 1 base from J, the junction kept 14 bases outside the gene matches. Germline V gene data show CDR1 as SGHRS and CDR2 as YFSETQ. This CDR3 reads CASSLPSHGGSGSYNEQFF. The CDR3 DNA reads as TGCGCCAGCAGCTTGCCTTCACACGGCGGGAGTGGGTCCTACAATGAGCAGTTCTTC. Full variable domain (rest looked up from reference TRBV5-1 and TRBJ2-1): KAGVTQTPRYLIKTRGQQVTLSCSPISGHRSVSWYQQTPGQGLQFLFEYFSETQRNKGNFPGRFSGRQFSNSRSEMNVSTLELGDSALYLCASSLPSHGGSGSYNEQFFGPGTRLTVL.

The DNA for the CDR3 is TGCAGCGTTGCTTTGGGACAGGGATACGAGCAGTACTTC. Translated, it gives CSVALGQGYEQYF. The V and J genes are TRBV29-1 and TRBJ2-7, with 9 nucleotides matching TRBD1. The CDR3 totals 13 residues. Germline assignment: CDR1 SQVTM and CDR2 ANQGSEA. With V trimmed by 4 bases and J by 4 bases, 5 bases remained unmatched.

The CDR3 bases are TGTGCCAGCATTGACACCCTTCTGAATCAGCCCCAGCATTTT. This encodes CASIDTLLNQPQHF. V is TRBV28 and J is TRBJ1-5, with D hard to call. The CDR3 runs 14 residues. The V end was cut by 7 bases, the J end by 4 bases, with 14 bases between. Germline CDR1 and CDR2: MDHEN and SYDVKM.

The chain joins TRBV4-1 to TRBJ2-6; TRBD1 is a possible D gene (6 bases). The V gene's germline CDR1 is MGHRA and CDR2 YSYEKL. The V gene lost 3 bases and the J gene lost 4 bases, with 13 bases spanning the gap. The CDR3 contains 16 residues. CDR3 sequence: CASSQEAGAGANVLTF. DNA for the CDR3: TGCGCCAGCAGCCAGGAAGCAGGGGCCGGGGCCAACGTCCTGACTTTC.

The J gene is TRBJ2-1, the V gene TRBV4-2, with TRBD2 matching 7 bases. CDR1 is LGHNA, CDR2 YNFKEQ, per germline. The ends lost 8 bases at V and 0 bases at J; junction bases unmatched: 4. There are 14 residues in the CDR3. The CDR3 region is CASVGGSSYNEQFF. The CDR3 DNA follows: TGTGCCAGCGTAGGCGGGAGCTCCTACAATGAGCAGTTCTTC.

The rearrangement links TRBV5-1 to TRBJ2-5; either TRBD1 or TRBD2 may supply D (6 bases each). The V gene lost 3 bases and the J gene lost 4 bases, with 10 bases spanning the gap. This CDR3 has 13 amino acids. CDR1 and CDR2 from the germline V gene are SGHRS and YFSETQ. The CDR3 protein is CASSWGARETQYF. In nucleotides, the CDR3 is TGCGCCAGCAGCTGGGGGGCTCGAGAGACCCAGTACTTC.